Described below is a single T cell receptor (beta chain) sequence and its context. Its antigen specificity is not known. To determine HCMV serostatus, a commercial ELISA kit was used to detect HCMV-specific IgG in serum. Peripheral blood mononuclear cells were isolated from blood by Ficoll density gradient centrifugation. CDR1 and CDR2 are drawn from the germline V gene: LGHNA, YNFKEQ. Including cysteine and phenylalanine, the CDR3 has 17 amino acids. DNA is not on record. The sample comes from a study of T cells expressing NK-cell markers (dated by TCRdb to between 2020 and 2021). Looking at the study overall: TCR beta-chain repertoires were profiled in sorted CD3+CD56+NKG2C+, CD3+CD56+NKG2C- and CD3+CD56-NKG2C+ T-cell subsets from several donors. Among the eight sequenced donors, only one was HCMV-seronegative, while the other seven were HCMV-seropositive. The study sequenced eight donors, all healthy volunteers chosen at random: three men and five women. The libraries were sequenced on Illumina HiSeq 2000/2500, MiSeq or NextSeq, producing 2 x 150 bp reads. Summary of the overall study and its limitations: Those dominant clonotypes were again the most abundant among CD3+CD56-NKG2C+ cells in several donors, at about 25-65%. In 5 to 7 donors, the dominant CD3+CD56+NKG2C+ clonotypes were found to rank among the top 10 CD8+ clonotypes and to make up about 1.0-7.5% of CD8+ T cells. It remained unclear whether the expanded NKG2C-expressing T cell clones were specific for HCMV antigens.

TCRdb names Illumina HiSeq 2000 as the instrument used. TCR beta cDNA libraries were made by 5'RACE template switching that added a universal primer site and unique molecular identifiers. cDNA synthesis was primed from the TCR beta constant segment, followed by two successive PCR amplification steps. From the authors' description of their analysis: MIGEC was used to demultiplex reads and group the reads by UMI, and MiTCR was used to assemble and quantify clonotypes. Only TCR cDNA sequences supported by at least two reads were kept to exclude erroneous sequences. The tcR package was used for downstream repertoire analysis, with clonotypes matched between fractions based on CDR3 nucleotide sequence plus V segment. Antigen specificity was annotated against VDJdb with VDJmatch, allowing one amino acid substitution in CDR3. The reads were reprocessed in TCRdb, with one entry per CDR3 protein sequence and no accompanying DNA. The V and J calls, along with clone size, are taken from TCRdb and not from the paper's own processing. This sample's records show about 380,000 distinct CDR3 sequences. The ten top clones hold roughly 5.4% of the sample.

The source of this sequence is a man aged 18-70 years in good health. This sequence uses TRBV4-2 and TRBJ2-2; the TCRdb call, TRBD2, lacks DNA for checking. Sequenced input: blood T cells: a sorted CD56 or NKG2C T cell subset, CD4+ or CD8+ T cells, or bulk PBMC T cells (not recorded which). For the CDR3, the sequence is CASSQGVAGWNTGELFF.